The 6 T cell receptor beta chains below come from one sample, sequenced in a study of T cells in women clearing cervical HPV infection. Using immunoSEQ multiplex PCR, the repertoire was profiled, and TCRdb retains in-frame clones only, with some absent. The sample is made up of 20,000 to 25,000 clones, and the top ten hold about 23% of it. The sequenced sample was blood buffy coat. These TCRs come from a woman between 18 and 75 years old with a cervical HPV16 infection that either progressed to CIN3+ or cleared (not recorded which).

CDR3 amino acids: CASSSWTGRMEWEETQYF. Incomplete CDR3 DNA: TGCGCCAGCAGCTCCTGGACAGGACGAATGGAGTGGGAAGAGACC. The chain has TRBV5-1 and TRBJ2-5; 7 bases line up with TRBD1. The CDR3 is cut off 3 residues early in the read; its end comes from the germline J gene. The CDR3 is 18 amino acids. Germline V gene sequence: CDR1 SGHRS, CDR2 YFSETQ. Trimming at V came to 3 bases and at J to 3 bases, leaving 17 bases not matched to a gene.

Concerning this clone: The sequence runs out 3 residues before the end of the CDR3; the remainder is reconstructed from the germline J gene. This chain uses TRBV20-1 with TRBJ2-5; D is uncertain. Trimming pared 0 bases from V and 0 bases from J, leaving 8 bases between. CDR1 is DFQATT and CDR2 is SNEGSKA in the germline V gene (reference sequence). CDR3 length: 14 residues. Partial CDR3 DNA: TGCAGTGCTAGAGATTCAACTAACCAAGAGACC. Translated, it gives CSARDSTNQET. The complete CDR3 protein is CSARDSTNQETQYF.

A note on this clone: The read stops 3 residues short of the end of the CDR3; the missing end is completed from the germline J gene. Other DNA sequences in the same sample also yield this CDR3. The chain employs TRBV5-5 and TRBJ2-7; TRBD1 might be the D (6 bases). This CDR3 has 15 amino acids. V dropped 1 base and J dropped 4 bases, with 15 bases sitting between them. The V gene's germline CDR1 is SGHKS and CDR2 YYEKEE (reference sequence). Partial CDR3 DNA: TGTGCCAGCAGCTTGTATACAGGGCCCCTGTACGAG. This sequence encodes CASSLYTGPLYE. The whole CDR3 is CASSLYTGPLYEQYF.

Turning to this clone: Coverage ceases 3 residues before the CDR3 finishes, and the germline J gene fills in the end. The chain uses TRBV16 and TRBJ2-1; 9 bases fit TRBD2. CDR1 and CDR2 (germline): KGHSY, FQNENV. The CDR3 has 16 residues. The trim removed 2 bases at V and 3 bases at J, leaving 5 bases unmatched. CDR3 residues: CASSQSASGVYNEQFF. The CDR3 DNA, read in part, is TGTGCCAGCAGCCAAAGCGCTAGCGGGGTCTACAATGAG.

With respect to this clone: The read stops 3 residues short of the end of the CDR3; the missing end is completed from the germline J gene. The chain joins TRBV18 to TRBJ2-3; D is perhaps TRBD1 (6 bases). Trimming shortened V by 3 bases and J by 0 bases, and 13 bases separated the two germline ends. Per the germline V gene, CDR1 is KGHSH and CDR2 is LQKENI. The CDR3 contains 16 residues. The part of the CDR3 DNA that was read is TGTGCCAGCTCACCCCCCGGACAGCCTAGCACAGATACG. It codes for CASSPPGQPSTDT. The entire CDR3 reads CASSPPGQPSTDTQYF.

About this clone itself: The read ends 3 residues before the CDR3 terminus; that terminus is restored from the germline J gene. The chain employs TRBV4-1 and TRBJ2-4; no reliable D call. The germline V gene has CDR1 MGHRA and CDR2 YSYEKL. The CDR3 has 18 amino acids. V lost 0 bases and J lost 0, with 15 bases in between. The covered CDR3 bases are TGCGCCAGCAGCCAAGATGGTTCGGAACGGGTAGCCAAAAACATT. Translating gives CASSQDGSERVAKNI. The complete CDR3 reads CASSQDGSERVAKNIQYF.